These 10 T cell receptor beta chains originate from one sample sequenced in a study of T cells in Graves' hyperthyroidism and ophthalmopathy. Using RNA transcripts as the source, TCR beta CDR3 regions were amplified. An initial round of RT-PCR targeting the TCR CDR3 relied on the HTBI primer set. TCRdb fed the multiplex PCR reads into MiXCR, producing one record per CDR3 protein. The sample consists of some 320,000 distinct CDR3 sequences, roughly an eighth of them appearing once. The specimen was blood. The receptors here all came from a woman between 40 and 55 years old with Graves' ophthalmopathy.

This clonotype was observed many times. The chain is built from TRBV5-8 and TRBJ2-7; no clear D. This CDR3 comprises 14 residues. V shed 0 bases and J shed 3 bases, with 10 bases lying between them. CDR1 SGHTS and CDR2 YDEGEE come from the germline V gene. The CDR3 is CASSLDAVRYEQYF. As DNA, the CDR3 is TGTGCCAGCAGCTTGGATGCCGTCCGCTACGAGCAGTACTTC. Supplemented by reference TRBV5-8 and TRBJ2-7, the full variable domain reads EAGVTQSPTHLIKTRGQQATLRCSPISGHTSVYWYQQALGLGLQFLLWYDEGEERNRGNFPPRFSGRQFPNYSSELNVNALELEDSALYLCASSLDAVRYEQYFGPGTRLTVT.

Ten or more counts support this clonotype. The rearrangement links TRBV19 to TRBJ1-3; 8 bases fit TRBD1. Trimming took 4 bases from V and 2 from J; bases not matched to a gene: 4. The V gene's germline CDR1 is LNHDA and CDR2 SQIVND (reference sequence). The CDR3 extends over 15 amino acids. DNA for the CDR3: TGTGCCAGTAGTAGACGACAGGGGACTGGAAACACCATATATTTT. Protein product: CASSRRQGTGNTIYF.

The J gene is TRBJ1-4, the V gene TRBV27, with D tentatively TRBD1 (5 bases). Germline values: CDR1 MNHEY, CDR2 SMNVEV (reference sequence). This CDR3 contains 17 residues. The ends were cut back, 6 bases at V and 0 bases at J, with 17 bases in the middle. The CDR3 DNA reads TGTGCCAGCAGCCCACGGTGGGGGTCAGCAACTAATGAAAAACTGTTTTTT. Residues: CASSPRWGSATNEKLFF.

This rearrangement joins TRBV5-1 to TRBJ2-7; D not resolved. V gave up 0 bases and J gave up 0 bases, with 4 bases separating them. This CDR3 is built from 13 residues. Germline values: CDR1 SGHRS, CDR2 YFSETQ. CDR3 amino acids: CASSLVPSYEQYF. CDR3 coding DNA: TGCGCCAGCAGCTTGGTTCCCTCCTACGAGCAGTACTTC.

The chain combines TRBV6-1 with TRBJ2-1; D is uncertain. Trimming removed 5 bases at V and 0 bases at J, with 14 bases between. Germline V gives CDR1 MNHNS, CDR2 SASEGT. CDR3 length equals 16 residues. DNA of the CDR3: TGTGCCAGCAGTTTCCGGGTTCCGAGCTCCTACAATGAGCAGTTCTTC. The encoded protein is CASSFRVPSSYNEQFF.

This chain links TRBV10-3 with TRBJ2-7; D may be TRBD1 (5 bases). Trimming cost V 5 bases and J 3 bases, with 11 bases left between them. CDR1 and CDR2 from the germline V gene are ENHRY and SYGVKD. This CDR3 is 13 amino acids long. The CDR3 loop is CAISLQTDYEQYF. Here the CDR3 DNA reads TGTGCCATCAGTCTCCAGACAGACTACGAGCAGTACTTC.

The rearrangement uses TRBV18 and TRBJ1-2, with a tentative D call TRBD1 (5 bases). CDR1 is KGHSH, CDR2 LQKENI, per germline. V shed 3 bases and J shed 5 bases, with 19 bases lying between them. The CDR3 has 16 residues. CDR3 region: CASSPGGVETFYGYTF. The CDR3 region has the DNA TGTGCCAGCTCACCGGGGGGAGTCGAAACCTTTTATGGCTACACCTTC.

The V and J genes are TRBV10-2 and TRBJ1-1; D remains unclear. Germline CDR1 and CDR2: WSHSY and SAAADI. The CDR3 sequence is 14 residues long. Trimming removed 5 bases from V and 6 bases from J, with 16 bases in between. CDR3 nucleotides: TGCGCCAGCAGTTGGGCCGCTACGCAACCTGAAGCTTTCTTT. Encoded protein: CASSWAATQPEAFF.

The sample holds a few counts of this clonotype. The rearrangement links TRBV6-2 or TRBV6-3 to TRBJ2-3, with 7 bases that match TRBD2. Germline CDR1 is MNHEY and CDR2 is SVGEGT. V shed 4 bases and J 0 bases; nucleotides not matched to a gene: 7. There are 16 residues in the CDR3. The CDR3, as DNA: TGTGCCAGCAGTTTAGGACTAGGTCCGAGCACAGATACGCAGTATTTT. It translates to CASSLGLGPSTDTQYF.

The gene calls are TRBV27 and TRBJ2-7; the D gene could be TRBD1 or TRBD2 (6 bases each). This CDR3 contains 16 residues. V lost 7 bases to trimming and J lost 5 bases, with 24 bases between them. Germline loops: CDR1 MNHEY, CDR2 SMNVEV (reference sequence). The CDR3, as DNA: TGTGCCAGCAATTCCTGGGGGGCCGGGGCACCCCACGAGCAGTACTTC. It codes for CASNSWGAGAPHEQYF.